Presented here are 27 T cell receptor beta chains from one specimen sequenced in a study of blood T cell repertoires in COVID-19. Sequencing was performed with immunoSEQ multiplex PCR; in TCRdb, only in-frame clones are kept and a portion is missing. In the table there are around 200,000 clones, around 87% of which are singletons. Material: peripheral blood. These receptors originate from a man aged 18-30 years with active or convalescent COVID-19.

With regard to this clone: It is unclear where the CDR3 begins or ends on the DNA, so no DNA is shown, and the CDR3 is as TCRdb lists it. This chain's CDR3 is CASSSSTVGAFGYTF. The genes are TRBV6-5 and TRBJ1-2; no DNA check was done on the table's D call, TRBD1. Germline CDR1 reads MNHEY; CDR2 reads SVGAGI. Both ends counted, the CDR3 spans 15 residues.

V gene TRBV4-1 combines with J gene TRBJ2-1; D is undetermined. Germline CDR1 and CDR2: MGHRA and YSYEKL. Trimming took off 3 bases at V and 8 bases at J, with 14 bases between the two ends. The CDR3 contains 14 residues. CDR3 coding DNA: TGCGCCAGCAGCCAGGAAGACTTAGTTTATGAGCAGTTCTTC. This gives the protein CASSQEDLVYEQFF.

CDR3 loop: CASSLNGGNIQYF. The DNA for the CDR3 is TGTGCCAGCAGCCTTAACGGGGGAAACATTCAGTACTTC. V is TRBV6-4 and J is TRBJ2-4; TRBD2 is a possible D gene (6 bases). The CDR3 consists of 13 residues. V was pared by 6 bases and J by 6 bases, with 12 bases between. The germline V gene has CDR1 MRHNA and CDR2 SNTAGT.

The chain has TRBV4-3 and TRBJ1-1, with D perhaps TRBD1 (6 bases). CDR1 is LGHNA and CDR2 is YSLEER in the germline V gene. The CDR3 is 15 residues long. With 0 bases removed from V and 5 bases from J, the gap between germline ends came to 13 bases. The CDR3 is CASSQEDSMRTEAFF. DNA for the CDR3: TGCGCCAGCAGCCAAGAGGACAGTATGAGAACTGAAGCTTTCTTT.

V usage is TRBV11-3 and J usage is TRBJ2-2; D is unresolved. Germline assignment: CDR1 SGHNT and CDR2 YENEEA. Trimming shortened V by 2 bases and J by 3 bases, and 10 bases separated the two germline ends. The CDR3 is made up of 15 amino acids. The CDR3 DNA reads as TGTGCCAGCAGCTTATATAGCAGAGACACCGGGGAGCTGTTTTTT. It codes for CASSLYSRDTGELFF.

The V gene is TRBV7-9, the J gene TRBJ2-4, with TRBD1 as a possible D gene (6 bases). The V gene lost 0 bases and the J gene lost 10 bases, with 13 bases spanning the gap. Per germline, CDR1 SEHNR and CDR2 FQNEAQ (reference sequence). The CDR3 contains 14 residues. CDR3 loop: CASSLAGARRIQYF. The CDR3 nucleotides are TGTGCCAGCAGCTTAGCGGGGGCCCGGAGGATTCAGTACTTC.

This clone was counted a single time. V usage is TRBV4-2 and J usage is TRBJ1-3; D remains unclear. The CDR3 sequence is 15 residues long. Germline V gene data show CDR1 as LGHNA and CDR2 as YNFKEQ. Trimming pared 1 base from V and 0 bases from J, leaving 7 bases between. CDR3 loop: CASSQGASSGNTIYF. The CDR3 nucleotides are TGTGCCAGCAGCCAAGGGGCCAGCTCTGGAAACACCATATATTTT.

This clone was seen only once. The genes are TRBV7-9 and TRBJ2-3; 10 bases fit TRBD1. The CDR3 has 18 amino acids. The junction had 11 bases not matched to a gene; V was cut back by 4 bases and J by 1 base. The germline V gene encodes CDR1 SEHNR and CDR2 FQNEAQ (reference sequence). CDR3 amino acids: CASSSFGTGVKRTDTQYF. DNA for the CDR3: TGTGCCAGCAGCTCGTTCGGGACAGGGGTCAAGCGCACAGATACGCAGTATTTT.

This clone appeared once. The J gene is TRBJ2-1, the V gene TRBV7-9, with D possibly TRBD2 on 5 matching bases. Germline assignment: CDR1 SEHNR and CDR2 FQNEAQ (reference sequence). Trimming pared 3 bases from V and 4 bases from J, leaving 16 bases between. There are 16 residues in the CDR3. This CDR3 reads CASSLSGPPLYNEQFF. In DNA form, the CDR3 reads TGTGCCAGCAGCTTGAGCGGCCCGCCCCTTTACAATGAGCAGTTCTTC.

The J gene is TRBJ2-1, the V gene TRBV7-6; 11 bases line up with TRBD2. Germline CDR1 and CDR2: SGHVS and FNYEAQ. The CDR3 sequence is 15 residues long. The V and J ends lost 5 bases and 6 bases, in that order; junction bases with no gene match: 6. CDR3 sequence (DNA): TGTGCCAGCAGCCTCGGGACTAGCGGAACCAATGAGCAGTTCTTC. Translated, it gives CASSLGTSGTNEQFF.

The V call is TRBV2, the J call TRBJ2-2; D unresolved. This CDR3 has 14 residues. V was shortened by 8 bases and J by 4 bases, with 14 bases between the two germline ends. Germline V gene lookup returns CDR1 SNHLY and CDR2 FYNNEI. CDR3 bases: TGTGCCAGCGCGGCCAGCGTCGGCACCGGGGAGCTGTTTTTT. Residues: CASAASVGTGELFF.

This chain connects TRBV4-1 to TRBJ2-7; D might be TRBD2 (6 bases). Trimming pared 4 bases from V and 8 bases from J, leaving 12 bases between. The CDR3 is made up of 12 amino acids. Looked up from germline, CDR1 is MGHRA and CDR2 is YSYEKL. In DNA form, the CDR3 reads TGCGCCAGCAGCCCTCTGGGGGGTCAGCAGTACTTC. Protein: CASSPLGGQQYF.

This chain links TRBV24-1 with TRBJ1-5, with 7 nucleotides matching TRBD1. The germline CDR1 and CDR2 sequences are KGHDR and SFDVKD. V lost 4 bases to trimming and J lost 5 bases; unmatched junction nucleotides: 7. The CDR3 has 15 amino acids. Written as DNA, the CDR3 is TGTGCCACCAGTGACGGAACAGGGGAATATCAGCCCCAGCATTTT. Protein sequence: CATSDGTGEYQPQHF.

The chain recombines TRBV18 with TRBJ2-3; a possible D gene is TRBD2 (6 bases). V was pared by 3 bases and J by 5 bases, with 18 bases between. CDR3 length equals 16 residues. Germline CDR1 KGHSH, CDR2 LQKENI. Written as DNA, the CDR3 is TGTGCCAGCTCACCCGTCCCGGGACTTATGGGAGATACGCAGTATTTT. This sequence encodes CASSPVPGLMGDTQYF.

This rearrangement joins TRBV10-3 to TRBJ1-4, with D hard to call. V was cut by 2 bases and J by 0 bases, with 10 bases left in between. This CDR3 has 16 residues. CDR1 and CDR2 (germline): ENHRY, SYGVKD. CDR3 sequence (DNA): TGTGCCATCAGTGAGGGTAACATCGCAACTAATGAAAAACTGTTTTTT. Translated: CAISEGNIATNEKLFF.

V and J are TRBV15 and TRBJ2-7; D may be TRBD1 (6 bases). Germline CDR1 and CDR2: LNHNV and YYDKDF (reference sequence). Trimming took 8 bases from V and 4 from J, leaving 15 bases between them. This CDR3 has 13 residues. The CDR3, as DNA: TGTGCCACCGCAAAGTCCGGACAGTACGAGCAGTACGTC. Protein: CATAKSGQYEQYV.

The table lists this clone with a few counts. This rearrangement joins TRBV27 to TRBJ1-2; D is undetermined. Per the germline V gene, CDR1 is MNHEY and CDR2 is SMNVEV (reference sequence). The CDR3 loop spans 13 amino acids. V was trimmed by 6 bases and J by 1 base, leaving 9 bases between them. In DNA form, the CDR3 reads TGTGCCAGCAGCCCCGTAATTAACTATGGCTACACCTTC. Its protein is CASSPVINYGYTF.

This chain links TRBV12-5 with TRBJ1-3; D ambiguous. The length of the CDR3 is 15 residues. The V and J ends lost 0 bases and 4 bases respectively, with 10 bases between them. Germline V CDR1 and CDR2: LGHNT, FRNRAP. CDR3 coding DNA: TGTGCTAGTGGTTTGGTACCGGTTCCAGGAAACACCATATATTTT. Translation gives CASGLVPVPGNTIYF. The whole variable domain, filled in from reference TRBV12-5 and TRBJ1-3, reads DARVTQTPRHKVTEMGQEVTMRCQPILGHNTVFWYRQTMMQGLELLAYFRNRAPLDDSGMPKDRFSAEMPDATLATLKIQPSEPRDSAVYFCASGLVPVPGNTIYFGEGSWLTVV.

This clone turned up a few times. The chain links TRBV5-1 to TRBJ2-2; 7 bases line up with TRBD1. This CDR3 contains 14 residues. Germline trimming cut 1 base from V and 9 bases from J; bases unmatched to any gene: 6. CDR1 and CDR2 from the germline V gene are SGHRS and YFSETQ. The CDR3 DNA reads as TGCGCCAGCAGCTTGCCAGGGGGTATCAGGGAGCTGTTTTTT. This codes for CASSLPGGIRELFF.

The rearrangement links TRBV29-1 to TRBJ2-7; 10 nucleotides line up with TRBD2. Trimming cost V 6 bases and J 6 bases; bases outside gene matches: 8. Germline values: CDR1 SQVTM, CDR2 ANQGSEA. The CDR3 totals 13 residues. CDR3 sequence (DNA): TGCAGCGTCTTTCTAGCGGGAGTCGTCGAGCAGTACTTC. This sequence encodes CSVFLAGVVEQYF.

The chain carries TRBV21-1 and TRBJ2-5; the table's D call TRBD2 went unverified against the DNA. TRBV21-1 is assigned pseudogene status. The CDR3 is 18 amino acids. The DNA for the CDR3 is TGTGCCAGCAGCAAATATCCCTGGACTAGCGGGACATGGGAGACCCAGTACTTC. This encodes CASSKYPWTSGTWETQYF.

As DNA, the CDR3 is TGTGCCAGCAGCCAAGGCCGGGGGGGTAATTCACCCCTCCACTTT. This translates into CASSQGRGGNSPLHF. V usage is TRBV3-1 (or the pseudogene TRBV3-2) and J usage is TRBJ1-6, with D possibly matching TRBD1 (5 bases). The ends were cut back, 1 base at V and 6 bases at J, with 10 bases in the middle. This CDR3 has 15 amino acids. Germline values: CDR1 LGHDT, CDR2 YNNKEL (reference sequence).

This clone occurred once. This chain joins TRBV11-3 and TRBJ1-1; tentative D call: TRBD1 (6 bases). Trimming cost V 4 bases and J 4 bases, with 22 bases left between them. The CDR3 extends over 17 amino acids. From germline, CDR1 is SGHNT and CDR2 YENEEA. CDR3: CASSSTINRQALTEAFF. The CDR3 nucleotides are TGTGCCAGCAGCTCGACAATCAATAGACAGGCCCTCACTGAAGCTTTCTTT.

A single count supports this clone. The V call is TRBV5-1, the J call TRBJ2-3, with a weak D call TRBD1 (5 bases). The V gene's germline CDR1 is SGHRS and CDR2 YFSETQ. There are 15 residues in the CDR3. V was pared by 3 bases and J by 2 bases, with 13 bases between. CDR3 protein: CASSSTPTVTDTQYF. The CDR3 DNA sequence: TGCGCCAGCAGCTCGACTCCGACAGTCACAGATACGCAGTATTTT.

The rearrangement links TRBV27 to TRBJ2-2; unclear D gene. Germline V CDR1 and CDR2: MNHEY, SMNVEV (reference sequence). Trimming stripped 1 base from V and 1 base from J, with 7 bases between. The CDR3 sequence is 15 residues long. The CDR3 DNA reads TGTGCCAGCAGTTTATATGCGAAGAACACCGGGGAGCTGTTTTTT. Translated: CASSLYAKNTGELFF.

CDR3: CASSLSTGNGYTF. The CDR3 bases are TGTGCCAGCAGCTTATCGACAGGCAATGGCTACACCTTC. This chain uses TRBV7-2 with TRBJ1-2; D is possibly TRBD1 (6 bases). This CDR3 spans 13 amino acids. CDR1 SGHTA and CDR2 FQGNSA come from the germline V gene. The V end was cut by 2 bases, the J end by 6 bases, with 10 bases between.

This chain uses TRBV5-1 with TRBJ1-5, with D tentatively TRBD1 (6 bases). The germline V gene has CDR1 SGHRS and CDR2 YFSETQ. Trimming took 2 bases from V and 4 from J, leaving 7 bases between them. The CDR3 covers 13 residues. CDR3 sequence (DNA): TGCGCCAGCAGCTTCGGACAGAATCAGCCCCAGCATTTT. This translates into CASSFGQNQPQHF.